One sample yielded the 24 T cell receptor beta chains listed below, sequenced in a study of blood T cell repertoires in COVID-19 (dated by TCRdb to about 2020). Library creation used the immunoSEQ multiplex PCR assay. In its TCRdb copy, this immuneACCESS table keeps in-frame sequences only and misses some clones. Where compared with another copy, unresolved V genes explain less than half of these, and the others have no known cause. Within this sample are some 180,000 clones, with over 80% of them counted one time only. The ten largest make up around 2.9% of the sample. Sequencing was performed on PBMCs or T cells enriched from blood (not recorded which). The source is a woman in her twenties or thirties who had been exposed to COVID-19.

The V gene is TRBV7-2, the J gene TRBJ2-2; the match to TRBD2 covers 7 bases. The V gene end was trimmed by 0 bases and the J gene end by 2 bases; junction bases not matched to a gene: 3. This CDR3 has 16 amino acids. The V gene's germline CDR1 is SGHTA and CDR2 FQGNSA. The CDR3 is CASSLAGGFNTGELFF. The CDR3 bases are TGTGCCAGCAGCTTAGCGGGGGGGTTCAACACCGGGGAGCTGTTTTTT.

This clone was seen once. The same CDR3 can be traced to other DNA sequences in this sample. The rearrangement joins TRBV11-2 to TRBJ2-7; no clear D gene. The CDR3 runs 14 residues. With 4 bases removed from V and 2 bases from J, the gap between germline ends came to 12 bases. Germline assignment: CDR1 SGHAT and CDR2 FQNNGV. For the CDR3, the DNA is TGTGCCAGCAGCTCTAGGCAGACCCCCTACGAGCAGTACTTC. This encodes CASSSRQTPYEQYF.

The chain employs TRBV3-1 (or the pseudogene TRBV3-2) and TRBJ2-5; D is uncertain. Germline lookup yields CDR1 LGHDT and CDR2 YNNKEL (reference sequence). Trimming cost V 1 base and J 2 bases, with 5 bases left between them. The CDR3 extends over 13 amino acids. CDR3 bases: TGTGCCAGCAGCCAAGCTATACAAGAGACCCAGTACTTC. This sequence encodes CASSQAIQETQYF.

The rearrangement links TRBV5-6 to TRBJ1-3, with D perhaps matching TRBD1 (6 bases). This CDR3 has 16 residues. Germline values: CDR1 SGHDT, CDR2 YYEEEE. The V gene lost 0 bases and the J gene lost 0 bases, with 10 bases spanning the gap. As DNA, the CDR3 is TGTGCCAGCAGCTTGGTCAAAGGGGGCTCTGGAAACACCATATATTTT. It yields the protein CASSLVKGGSGNTIYF.

This clone was observed a few times. The J gene is TRBJ2-1, the V gene TRBV4-1, with no clear D. The germline CDR1 and CDR2 sequences are MGHRA and YSYEKL. Trimming left V 1 base short and J 5 bases short, with 12 bases between. This CDR3 is 15 amino acids long. CDR3 DNA sequence: TGCGCCAGCAGCCAAGGCCTGGTTCCTAACAATGAGCAGTTCTTC. Translation gives CASSQGLVPNNEQFF.

This clone came up once. This chain joins TRBV6-5 and TRBJ1-5; D remains ambiguous. Trimming stripped 3 bases from V and 6 bases from J, with 12 bases between. This CDR3 is built from 14 residues. Germline V gene lookup returns CDR1 MNHEY and CDR2 SVGAGI. The DNA of the CDR3 is TGTGCCAGCAGTTATGCGGGGAGCGGTCAGCCCCAGCATTTT. Translation: CASSYAGSGQPQHF.

V gene TRBV5-1 combines with J gene TRBJ2-2, with D tentatively TRBD1 (6 bases). The ends were cut back, 3 bases at V and 0 bases at J, with 12 bases in the middle. CDR3 length: 16 residues. Per germline, CDR1 SGHRS and CDR2 YFSETQ. In DNA, the CDR3 is TGCGCCAGCAGCTCTACAGGGCTAGCGAACACCGGGGAGCTGTTTTTT. It specifies CASSSTGLANTGELFF.

V is TRBV9 and J is TRBJ1-6; D unresolved. Germline values: CDR1 SGDLS, CDR2 YYNGEE. CDR3 length: 14 amino acids. The V gene lost 4 bases and the J gene lost 10 bases, with 15 bases spanning the gap. The CDR3 sequence: CASSPARAGSPLHF. CDR3 nucleotide sequence: TGTGCCAGCAGCCCAGCGAGGGCTGGGTCACCCCTCCACTTT.

The CDR3 region is CAISHSESSGNTIYF. CDR3 in DNA: TGTGCCATCAGTCACAGTGAAAGCTCTGGAAACACCATATATTTT. The chain joins TRBV10-3 to TRBJ1-3; D is unresolved. Per germline, CDR1 ENHRY and CDR2 SYGVKD. The CDR3 sequence is 15 residues long. The ends were cut back, 5 bases at V and 0 bases at J, with 11 bases in the middle.

This clone was recorded once. The chain combines TRBV6-5 with TRBJ1-4; TRBD1 might be the D (5 bases). Deletions cut 6 bases from V and 7 bases from J, with 15 bases between. This CDR3 contains 14 residues. The germline V gene encodes CDR1 MNHEY and CDR2 SVGAGI. The CDR3 spells CASRPGQRGEKLFF. CDR3 coding DNA: TGTGCCAGCAGACCTGGACAACGAGGTGAAAAACTGTTTTTT.

This clone came up once. This chain links TRBV18 with TRBJ1-1; TRBD1 aligns across 8 bases. Germline CDR1 reads KGHSH; CDR2 reads LQKENI. This CDR3 region has 14 residues. V lost 4 bases to trimming and J lost 1 base; unmatched junction nucleotides: 2. CDR3 region: CASSRGTGNTEAFF. The CDR3 DNA reads TGTGCCAGCTCACGAGGGACAGGGAACACTGAAGCTTTCTTT.

The chain couples TRBV10-3 to TRBJ2-5, with D maybe TRBD1 (6 bases). V dropped 6 bases and J dropped 4 bases, with 21 bases sitting between them. The V gene's germline CDR1 is ENHRY and CDR2 SYGVKD. The CDR3 extends over 16 amino acids. CDR3 nucleotides: TGTGCCATCAGAGATCCCCGCTTACAGGGCCTAGAGACCCAGTACTTC. This translates into CAIRDPRLQGLETQYF.

This clone was observed a handful of times. V usage is TRBV11-2 and J usage is TRBJ1-1; D is unresolved. V dropped 5 bases and J dropped 11 bases, with 15 bases sitting between them. The CDR3 consists of 12 residues. Germline-derived CDR1 and CDR2 are SGHAT and FQNNGV. CDR3 in DNA: TGTGCCAGCAGCCAAGTAGGCCTAGCGGCTTTCTTT. This codes for CASSQVGLAAFF. Supplemented by reference TRBV11-2 and TRBJ1-1, the full variable domain reads EAGVAQSPRYKIIEKRQSVAFWCNPISGHATLYWYQQILGQGPKLLIQFQNNGVVDDSQLPKDRFSAERLKGVDSTLKIQPAKLEDSAVYLCASSQVGLAAFFGQGTRLTVV.

The chain has TRBV9 and TRBJ2-7; 8 positions match TRBD1. CDR1 and CDR2 from the germline V gene are SGDLS and YYNGEE. V lost 4 bases, J lost 8 bases, and 11 bases stayed unmatched. CDR3 length: 14 amino acids. The DNA of the CDR3 is TGTGCCAGCAGCCCCATGGGACAGGCCCCAAAGCAGTACTTC. It specifies CASSPMGQAPKQYF.

The V gene is TRBV27, the J gene TRBJ1-2; 9 positions match TRBD1. V lost 4 bases and J lost 8; bases outside the gene matches: 11. Germline-derived CDR1 and CDR2 are MNHEY and SMNVEV (reference sequence). The CDR3 totals 15 residues. The CDR3 DNA is TGTGCCAGCAGTTCATACGAGGACAGGGGAGGCGGCTACACCTTC. It specifies CASSSYEDRGGGYTF.

The chain has TRBV19 and TRBJ1-2; 8 bases match TRBD1. J lost 4 bases, V lost 0 bases, and 4 bases had no gene match. The CDR3 consists of 15 residues. CDR1 is LNHDA and CDR2 is SQIVND in the germline V gene (reference sequence). CDR3 region: CASSIEGQGFYGYTF. For the CDR3, the DNA is TGTGCCAGTAGTATAGAAGGACAGGGATTCTATGGCTACACCTTC.

This clone was seen a handful of times. V usage is TRBV5-8 and J usage is TRBJ1-5; 7 bases agree with TRBD1. V was clipped by 4 bases and J by 8 bases; unmatched bases: 9. Per germline, CDR1 SGHTS and CDR2 YDEGEE. The CDR3 has 14 amino acids. As DNA, the CDR3 is TGTGCCAGCAGCCCGATGACAGGGTCTAAGCCCCAGCATTTT. This gives the protein CASSPMTGSKPQHF. Complete variable domain (other parts from reference TRBV5-8 and TRBJ1-5): EAGVTQSPTHLIKTRGQQATLRCSPISGHTSVYWYQQALGLGLQFLLWYDEGEERNRGNFPPRFSGRQFPNYSSELNVNALELEDSALYLCASSPMTGSKPQHFGDGTRLSIL.

The rearrangement joins TRBV13 to TRBJ2-3; D is uncertain. The CDR3 is 14 amino acids. V was shortened by 5 bases and J by 0 bases, with 9 bases between the two germline ends. CDR1 is PRHDT, CDR2 FYEKMQ, per germline (reference sequence). Here the CDR3 DNA reads TGTGCCAGCAGCGGCGGCTCGAGCACAGATACGCAGTATTTT. This gives the protein CASSGGSSTDTQYF.

This clone was found once. The V gene is TRBV2, the J gene TRBJ1-4, with a weak D call TRBD1 (6 bases). Germline V gene sequence: CDR1 SNHLY, CDR2 FYNNEI. V dropped 5 bases and J dropped 3 bases, with 16 bases sitting between them. The CDR3 is made up of 16 amino acids. The CDR3: CASSYTGKQSNEKLFF. The CDR3 coding sequence is TGTGCCAGCAGTTATACAGGGAAGCAATCTAATGAAAAACTGTTTTTT.

For the CDR3, the DNA is TGTGCCAGCAGCTTGATGAGTGTAAGAAACACCATATATTTT. It encodes CASSLMSVRNTIYF. This sequence joins TRBV5-6 and TRBJ1-3; no firm D call. The CDR3 is 14 amino acids. The germline gives CDR1 SGHDT, CDR2 YYEEEE. The V end lost 1 base, the J end lost 5 bases, and 10 bases lay between the germline ends. The full variable domain, its missing parts supplied by reference TRBV5-6 and TRBJ1-3, is DAGVTQSPTHLIKTRGQQVTLRCSPKSGHDTVSWYQQALGQGPQFIFQYYEEEERQRGNFPDRFSGHQFPNYSSELNVNALLLGDSALYLCASSLMSVRNTIYFGEGSWLTVV.

V is TRBV2 and J is TRBJ2-3; TRBD2 might be the D (7 bases). V was cut by 6 bases and J by 6 bases, with 13 bases left in between. The germline V gene has CDR1 SNHLY and CDR2 FYNNEI. This CDR3 comprises 13 residues. The CDR3 protein is CASRSGGGDTQYF. The CDR3 DNA is TGTGCCAGCAGGAGTGGGGGGGGCGATACGCAGTATTTT.

The rearrangement uses TRBV7-6 and TRBJ1-4; perhaps TRBD1 as D (5 bases). V gave up 3 bases and J gave up 0 bases, with 5 bases separating them. This CDR3 is built from 14 residues. Germline lookup yields CDR1 SGHVS and CDR2 FNYEAQ. DNA of the CDR3: TGTGCCAGCAGCTTGACAGCAACTAATGAAAAACTGTTTTTT. This sequence encodes CASSLTATNEKLFF.

The J gene is TRBJ1-5, the V gene TRBV10-2, with no clear D. Germline V gives CDR1 WSHSY, CDR2 SAAADI. There are 13 residues in the CDR3. V was clipped by 7 bases and J by 6 bases, with 13 bases between them. The CDR3: CASTTSEGQPQHF. CDR3 DNA: TGCGCCAGCACAACCTCGGAGGGTCAGCCCCAGCATTTT.

This clone was detected only once. V usage is TRBV6-4 and J usage is TRBJ2-1; 10 positions match TRBD2. The CDR3 contains 14 residues. V dropped 0 bases and J dropped 11; count of bases not matched to a gene: 4. Per the germline V gene, CDR1 is MRHNA and CDR2 is SNTAGT. The CDR3 here is CASSDSRAGGQQFF. The CDR3 nucleotides read TGTGCCAGCAGTGACTCGAGAGCGGGGGGGCAGCAGTTCTTC.